A single sample is the source of the 10 T cell receptor beta chains below, sequenced in a study of identical twins. TCRdb used MiXCR to reprocess the 5' RACE reads, holding one entry per CDR3 protein. The sample consists of 220,000 or so distinct CDR3 sequences, about 7% of them appearing once. This same sample was also taken into another study, of yellow fever vaccine responses in identical twins.

Sample: memory (CD45RO+) T cells sorted from blood. The receptors come from a woman aged 18 to 35 in good health.

This clonotype was detected many times. The chain uses TRBV5-1 and TRBJ2-2, with a tentative D call TRBD2 (5 bases). Germline CDR1 SGHRS, CDR2 YFSETQ. Trimming left V 4 bases short and J 2 bases short, with 18 bases between. The CDR3 extends over 17 amino acids. CDR3 protein: CASSGIVWRKNTGELFF. CDR3 sequence (DNA): TGCGCCAGCAGCGGGATTGTGTGGAGGAAAAACACCGGGGAGCTGTTTTTT.

This clonotype was counted at least ten times. The V gene is TRBV10-3, the J gene TRBJ2-2, with D uncertain. Between the trimmed V and J ends, which lost 2 bases and 3 bases, there was a span of 10 bases. Germline V lookup: CDR1 ENHRY, CDR2 SYGVKD. The CDR3 covers 15 residues. The CDR3 DNA follows: TGTGCCATCAGTGAGGTAGCCCAAGACACCGGGGAGCTGTTTTTT. Amino acid sequence: CAISEVAQDTGELFF.

This clonotype was observed a handful of times. The chain carries TRBV24-1 and TRBJ2-5; 8 bases are shared with TRBD1. This CDR3 is built from 16 residues. V shed 0 bases, J shed 3 bases, and the junction held 5 bases outside the gene matches. Germline V lookup: CDR1 KGHDR, CDR2 SFDVKD. The CDR3 DNA is TGTGCCACCAGTGATTTGCCAGGGACAGGCAAAGAGACCCAGTACTTC. It specifies CATSDLPGTGKETQYF.

There are many counts of this clonotype. The chain links TRBV3-1 to TRBJ2-1, with TRBD2 as a possible D gene (6 bases). The V end lost 4 bases, the J end lost 2 bases, and 12 bases lay between the germline ends. Germline V gene sequence: CDR1 LGHDT, CDR2 YNNKEL (reference sequence). This CDR3 region has 15 residues. Here the CDR3 reads CASSPEGLPYNEQFF. The CDR3 DNA is TGTGCCAGCAGCCCAGAGGGACTTCCCTACAATGAGCAGTTCTTC.

This clonotype was recorded a few times. V gene TRBV6-4 combines with J gene TRBJ2-2, with D possibly TRBD1 on 5 matching bases. Germline lookup yields CDR1 MRHNA and CDR2 SNTAGT. V lost 8 bases to trimming and J lost 2 bases, with 6 bases between them. CDR3 length: 12 residues. The CDR3 sequence: CASGHNTGELFF. The CDR3 DNA sequence: TGTGCCAGCGGACATAACACCGGGGAGCTGTTTTTT.

The V and J genes are TRBV6-1 and TRBJ2-1; tentatively, D is TRBD2 (7 bases). Trimming pared 7 bases from V and 4 bases from J, leaving 14 bases between. The germline gives CDR1 MNHNS, CDR2 SASEGT. This CDR3 has 14 residues. This CDR3 is CASTPGGQYNEQFF. The CDR3 DNA reads TGTGCCAGCACTCCGGGGGGCCAATACAATGAGCAGTTCTTC.

This clonotype was seen only a few times. This sequence joins TRBV5-6 and TRBJ2-2, with TRBD2 matching 11 bases. V dropped 1 base and J dropped 5; count of bases not matched to a gene: 1. This CDR3 comprises 15 residues. Germline-derived CDR1 and CDR2 are SGHDT and YYEEEE. CDR3 sequence (DNA): TGTGCCAGCAGCTTGATAGCGGGAGGGACCGGGGAGCTGTTTTTT. It codes for CASSLIAGGTGELFF.

The chain joins TRBV25-1 to TRBJ2-7; D remains unclear. The CDR3 loop spans 12 amino acids. With 3 bases removed from V and 2 bases from J, the gap between germline ends came to 5 bases. Per the germline V gene, CDR1 is MGHDK and CDR2 is SYGVNS. In DNA, the CDR3 is TGTGCCAGCAGTGATAAAGCCTACGAGCAGTACTTC. Its protein is CASSDKAYEQYF.

The sample holds many counts of this clonotype. The chain carries TRBV20-1 and TRBJ2-5, with 9 nucleotides matching TRBD2. Germline CDR1 and CDR2: DFQATT and SNEGSKA (reference sequence). This CDR3 spans 15 amino acids. V shed 4 bases and J 4 bases; nucleotides not matched to a gene: 10. In DNA form, the CDR3 reads TGCAGTGCTATAGTGTGGCGGGAGGGTGGAGAGACCCAGTACTTC. It translates to CSAIVWREGGETQYF.

There are many counts of this clonotype. The CDR3, as DNA: TGTGCCAGCAGTGGGACAGGGGATTTATACGAGCAGTACTTC. Protein product: CASSGTGDLYEQYF. The chain couples TRBV12-3 or TRBV12-4 to TRBJ2-7; TRBD1 agrees at 10 bases. The CDR3 spans 14 residues. Trimming took 5 bases from V and 4 from J; bases not matched to a gene: 5.